The source of this TCR beta chain is a study of cytomegalovirus exposure and HLA in healthy donors. The study, taken as a whole, reports: Generally TCR sequences proved uncommon, though certain public TCRs appeared in numerous donors. A missense DCLRE1C variant was associated with V- and J-gene trimming of TCR beta chains in a later analysis, and an independent cohort replicated the association. Some V segments, including TRBV6-2 and TRBV6-3, were excluded as indistinguishable.

Looked up from germline, CDR1 is MNHEY and CDR2 is SMNVEV (reference sequence). The length of the CDR3 is 22 residues. J lost 0 bases, V lost 2 bases, and 19 bases had no gene match. Turning to this clone: No antigen is known for it.

PCR amplification relied on 60 Vbeta primers (plus 13 Jbeta primers). In the authors' methods: Later reanalysis found roughly 80 million unique TCR beta chains, around 9.9 million of them shared. The protocol was immunoSEQ multiplex PCR, while the TCRdb copy is restricted to in-frame clones and leaves out a portion. That table furnishes V, J and clone size, whereas the DNA furnished D and trimming. The sample lists about 200,000 clones, around 80% occurring once. This receptor was taken from a man between 18 and 35 years old in good health and CMV-seronegative. The chain carries TRBV27 and TRBJ1-5; 10 bases are a match to TRBD1. Specimen: PBMCs. The CDR3 loop reads CASSLKVVAGTGEIYSNQPQHF. The CDR3, as DNA: TGTGCCAGCAGTTTAAAGGTCGTAGCCGGGACAGGGGAAATTTATAGCAATCAGCCCCAGCATTTT.